The rows below give T cell receptor beta chains drawn from one sample of a study of human T cells and chemical hapten exposure. TCRdb reprocessed the RACE reads via MiXCR and lists one record per CDR3 protein. This table has approximately 92,000 distinct CDR3 sequences, 11% appearing once. Source: whole blood, taken in connection with sensitization to the hapten diphenylcyclopropenone (DPC). These receptors were collected from a woman between 40 and 55 years old with alopecia areata. Some clones in this sample may be carry-over from other donors' samples. Both conserved end residues are part of each CDR3. The D gene is left open where the match is weak. Size is stated for part of the rows, as once, few or many counts, or as a class when the clone is expanded.

J gene,D gene,V gene,clone size,CDR3 protein,CDR3 DNA
TRBJ1-1,NA,TRBV7-8,many,CASSRSGMNTEAFF,TGTGCCAGCAGCCGCTCCGGCATGAACACTGAAGCTTTCTTT
TRBJ1-4,TRBD1,TRBV7-2,NA,CASSLGQGAQTKLFF,TGTGCCAGCAGCTTAGGACAGGGGGCCCAAACTAAACTGTTTTTT
TRBJ2-1,NA,TRBV27,few,CASSQQDTYNEQFF,TGTGCCAGCAGTCAGCAGGACACCTACAATGAGCAGTTCTTC
TRBJ2-7,NA,TRBV7-9,few,CASSSLEGAKEQYF,TGTGCCAGCAGCTCCCTCGAAGGGGCGAAGGAGCAGTACTTC
TRBJ2-5,TRBD2,TRBV15,many,CATSTSGLGGETQYF,TGTGCCACCAGCACATCGGGACTAGGAGGAGAGACCCAGTACTTC
TRBJ2-7,NA,TRBV7-2,many,CASSLVPGSIEQYF,TGTGCCAGCAGCTTAGTCCCAGGGAGTATTGAGCAGTACTTC
TRBJ2-3,TRBD2,TRBV28,NA,CASSYSGGTDTQYF,TGTGCCAGCAGTTATAGCGGGGGCACAGATACGCAGTATTTT
TRBJ2-7,TRBD2,TRBV19,many,CASSTTSGPTYEQYF,TGTGCCAGTAGTACAACTAGCGGCCCAACCTACGAGCAGTACTTC
TRBJ1-5,NA,TRBV20-1,NA,CSAYKGGSQPQHF,TGCAGTGCTTACAAGGGGGGTTCGCAGCCCCAGCATTTT
TRBJ1-4,NA,TRBV19,NA,CASSIPSEAAEKLFF,TGTGCCAGTAGTATACCCTCAGAGGCAGCGGAAAAACTGTTTTTT
TRBJ2-2,NA,TRBV19,NA,CASRISTGELFF,TGTGCCAGTCGCATTTCGACTGGGGAGCTGTTTTTT
TRBJ1-5,NA,TRBV30,NA,CAWSVDSNQPQHF,TGTGCCTGGAGTGTGGACAGCAATCAGCCCCAGCATTTT
TRBJ2-2,NA,TRBV11-2,few,CASSLTHRELFF,TGTGCCAGCAGCCTCACCCATCGGGAGCTGTTTTTT
TRBJ2-1,TRBD2,TRBV20-1,NA,CSASGGTGGYNEQFF,TGCAGTGCCTCGGGGGGTACGGGAGGCTACAATGAGCAGTTCTTC
TRBJ1-5,NA,TRBV6-2/TRBV6-3,few,CASTRGPEGNQPQHF,TGTGCCAGCACCAGGGGTCCCGAGGGCAATCAGCCCCAGCATTTT
TRBJ1-1,TRBD1,TRBV5-1,few,CASTLGQGVPEAFF,TGCGCCAGCACCCTCGGGCAGGGGGTCCCTGAAGCTTTCTTT
TRBJ1-2,TRBD1,TRBV12-3/TRBV12-4,many,CASSPDRAYGYTF,TGTGCCAGCAGCCCGGACAGGGCCTATGGCTACACCTTC
TRBJ2-7,TRBD1,TRBV12-3/TRBV12-4,many,CASRGPGGSYEQYF,TGTGCCAGCAGAGGGCCAGGGGGCTCCTACGAGCAGTACTTC
TRBJ2-5,NA,TRBV29-1,NA,CSVESDTQETQYF,TGCAGCGTTGAATCCGACACCCAAGAGACCCAGTACTTC
TRBJ2-5,NA,TRBV6-5,few,CASSTLRGETQYF,TGTGCCAGCAGTACTCTAAGGGGGGAGACCCAGTACTTC
TRBJ2-3,TRBD2,TRBV7-8,many,CASSATGGSSLDTQYF,TGTGCCAGCAGCGCCACTGGCGGGAGTTCTTTAGATACGCAGTATTTT
TRBJ2-7,NA,TRBV4-2,few,CASSQESGPYEQYF,TGTGCCAGCAGCCAAGAATCGGGACCGTACGAGCAGTACTTC
TRBJ2-1,NA,TRBV6-2/TRBV6-3,few,CASSYPPYNEQFF,TGTGCCAGCAGTTACCCGCCGTACAATGAGCAGTTCTTC
TRBJ2-1,NA,TRBV4-3,NA,CASSQALYNEQFF,TGCGCCAGCAGCCAAGCACTCTACAATGAGCAGTTCTTC
TRBJ2-1,NA,TRBV9,few,CASRSGLDEQFF,TGTGCCAGCAGGTCGGGGTTGGATGAGCAGTTCTTC
TRBJ2-5,TRBD1,TRBV28,few,CASSLLPGGGETQYF,TGTGCCAGCAGTTTGTTACCAGGGGGCGGAGAGACCCAGTACTTC
TRBJ1-1,NA,TRBV3-1,few,CASSQDWKTEAFF,TGTGCCAGCAGCCAAGATTGGAAGACTGAAGCTTTCTTT
TRBJ2-2,NA,TRBV5-1,NA,CASSPGLRVAIPGELFF,TGCGCCAGCAGCCCTGGTCTTCGGGTAGCTATCCCCGGGGAGCTGTTTTTT
TRBJ1-1,NA,TRBV19,few,CASSITGQPTNTEAFF,TGTGCCAGTAGTATAACCGGGCAGCCAACGAACACTGAAGCTTTCTTT
TRBJ2-3,NA,TRBV6-6,NA,CASTGDTQYF,TGTGCCAGCACAGGAGATACGCAGTATTTT
TRBJ2-5,TRBD2,TRBV28,NA,CASIQGGLAGVETQYF,TGTGCCAGCATCCAGGGAGGACTAGCGGGAGTAGAGACCCAGTACTTC
TRBJ1-2,TRBD1,TRBV3-1,few,CASSPTTGTVYGYTF,TGTGCCAGCAGTCCTACAACCGGGACAGTTTATGGCTACACCTTC
TRBJ2-7,NA,TRBV28,few,CASSSEAYEQYF,TGTGCCAGCAGCTCAGAAGCCTACGAGCAGTACTTC
TRBJ2-3,TRBD1,TRBV28,NA,CASSLAQGLTDTQYF,TGTGCCAGCAGTTTAGCACAGGGGCTCACAGATACGCAGTATTTT
TRBJ2-3,NA,TRBV11-2,few,CASSHRQSSRDTQYF,TGTGCCAGCAGCCACCGACAGAGTAGTCGTGATACGCAGTATTTT
TRBJ2-3,NA,TRBV7-3,many,CASSLTAPDTQYF,TGTGCCAGCAGCTTAACGGCCCCCGATACGCAGTATTTT
TRBJ2-3,NA,TRBV30,many,CAWSGSTRGDTQYF,TGTGCCTGGAGTGGTAGTACCAGGGGAGATACGCAGTATTTT
TRBJ2-7,TRBD2,TRBV20-1,NA,CSASLAGGPGYEQYF,TGCAGTGCTAGTCTAGCGGGAGGGCCTGGGTACGAGCAGTACTTC
TRBJ2-1,NA,TRBV6-1,few,CASSFRRGDYNEQFF,TGTGCCAGCAGCTTTAGAAGGGGGGACTACAATGAGCAGTTCTTC
TRBJ2-3,TRBD1,TRBV7-8,NA,CASSATGGWPDTQYF,TGTGCCAGCAGCGCTACAGGGGGCTGGCCAGATACGCAGTATTTT
TRBJ2-7,NA,TRBV20-1,NA,CSARASDIANEQYF,TGCAGTGCTAGGGCTAGCGATATCGCCAACGAGCAGTACTTC
TRBJ1-5,NA,TRBV21-1,NA,CARDRDRQYSNQPQHF,TGTGCCCGAGACCGGGACAGACAATATAGCAATCAGCCCCAGCATTTT